This note documents a single TCR beta chain sequence. Its specificity is not known. Given a much more abundant clone one base away, this may be a read error. The sample is drawn from a study of blood T cells in healthy people across ages. Study results and limitations: Donor CMV infection status was unknown, possibly confounding age-related changes in expanded clonotypes.

Alongside a J-beta primer mix, a sample-barcoded 5' primer served in a second PCR lasting roughly 6 to 11 cycles. TCRdb used MiXCR to reprocess the 5' RACE reads, holding one entry per CDR3 protein. This table holds 1.5 million to 2 million distinct CDR3 sequences, roughly a third found once. The specimen was blood. The sequence derives from a woman in her twenties or thirties in good health.

The CDR3 reads CSVGLAGDIQYF. In DNA form, the CDR3 reads TGCAGTGTTGGGCTAGCGGGAGACATTCAGTACTTC. The genes are TRBV29-1 and TRBJ2-4, with 10 bases matching TRBD2. Germline CDR1 reads SQVTM; CDR2 reads ANQGSEA. The CDR3 consists of 12 residues.